This T cell receptor (beta chain) appears in the sequencing data of a study of PD-L1 blockade in urothelial cancer. The V gene's germline CDR1 is SGHTA and CDR2 FQGTGA. This CDR3 is built from 14 residues. V lost 7 bases to trimming and J lost 4 bases; unmatched junction nucleotides: 4. The time point was: peripheral blood 6 weeks after treatment start. The table came from immunoSEQ multiplex PCR; TCRdb's copy has only in-frame clones and leaves some out. The data contain 60,000 to 80,000 clones, around nine tenths of them seen just once; the ten biggest clones take up about 11%. The sample in question was PBMCs, obtained around atezolizumab (anti-PD-L1) treatment. The sequence was collected from a man in his fifties or sixties with urothelial cancer. The chain is built from TRBV7-3 and TRBJ2-1; 10 bases map to TRBD2. The CDR3 DNA is TGTGCCAGCACCGCTAGCGGGAGATACAATGAGCAGTTCTTC. This gives the protein CASTASGRYNEQFF.